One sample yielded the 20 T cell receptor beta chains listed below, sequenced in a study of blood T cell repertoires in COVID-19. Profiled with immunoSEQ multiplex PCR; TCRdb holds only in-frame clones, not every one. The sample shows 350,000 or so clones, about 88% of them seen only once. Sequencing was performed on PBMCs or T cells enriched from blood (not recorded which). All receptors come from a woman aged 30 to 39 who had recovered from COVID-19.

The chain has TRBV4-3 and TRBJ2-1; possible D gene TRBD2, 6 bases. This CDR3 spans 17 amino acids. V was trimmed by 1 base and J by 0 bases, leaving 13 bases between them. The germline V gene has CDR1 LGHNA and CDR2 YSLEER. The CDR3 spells CASSQAGGVSSYNEQFF. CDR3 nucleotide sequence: TGCGCCAGCAGCCAAGCCGGCGGGGTGAGCTCCTACAATGAGCAGTTCTTC.

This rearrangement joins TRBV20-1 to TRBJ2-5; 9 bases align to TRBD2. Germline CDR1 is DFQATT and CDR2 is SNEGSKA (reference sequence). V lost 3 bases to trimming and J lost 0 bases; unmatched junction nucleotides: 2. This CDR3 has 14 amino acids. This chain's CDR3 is CSASERGDQETQYF. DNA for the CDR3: TGCAGTGCTAGTGAGCGGGGGGACCAAGAGACCCAGTACTTC.

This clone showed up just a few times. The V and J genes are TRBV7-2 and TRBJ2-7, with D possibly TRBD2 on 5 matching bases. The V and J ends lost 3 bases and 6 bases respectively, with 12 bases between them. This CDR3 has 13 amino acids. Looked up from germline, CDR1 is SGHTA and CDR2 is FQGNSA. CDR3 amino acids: CASSLIGGGEQYF. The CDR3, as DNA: TGTGCCAGCAGCTTGATAGGCGGAGGCGAGCAGTACTTC.

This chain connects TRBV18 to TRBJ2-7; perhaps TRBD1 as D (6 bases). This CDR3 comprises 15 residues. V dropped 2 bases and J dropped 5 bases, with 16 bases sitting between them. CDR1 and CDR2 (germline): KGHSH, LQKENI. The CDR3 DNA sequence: TGTGCCAGCTCACCAAGTTGGATTCGACAGGACGAGCAGTACTTC. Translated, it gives CASSPSWIRQDEQYF.

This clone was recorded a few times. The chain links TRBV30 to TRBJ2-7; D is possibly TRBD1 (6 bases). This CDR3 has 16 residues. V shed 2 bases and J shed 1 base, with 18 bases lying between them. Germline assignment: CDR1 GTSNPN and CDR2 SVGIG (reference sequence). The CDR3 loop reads CAWSSTTGYRSYEQYF. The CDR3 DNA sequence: TGTGCCTGGAGTTCCACAACAGGGTATCGTTCCTACGAGCAGTACTTC.

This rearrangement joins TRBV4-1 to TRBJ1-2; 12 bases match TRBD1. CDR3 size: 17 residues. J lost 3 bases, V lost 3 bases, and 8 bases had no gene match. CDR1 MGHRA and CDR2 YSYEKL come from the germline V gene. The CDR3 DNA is TGCGCCAGCAGCCAGGGAACCGGGACAGGGGGCCACTATGGCTACACCTTC. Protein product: CASSQGTGTGGHYGYTF.

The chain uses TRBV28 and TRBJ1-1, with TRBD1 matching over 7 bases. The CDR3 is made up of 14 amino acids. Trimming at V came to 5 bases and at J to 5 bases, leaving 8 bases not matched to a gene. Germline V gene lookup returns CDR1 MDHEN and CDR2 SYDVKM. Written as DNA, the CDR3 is TGTGCCAGCAGTACCCGACAGGGTAGGACTGAAGCTTTCTTT. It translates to CASSTRQGRTEAFF.

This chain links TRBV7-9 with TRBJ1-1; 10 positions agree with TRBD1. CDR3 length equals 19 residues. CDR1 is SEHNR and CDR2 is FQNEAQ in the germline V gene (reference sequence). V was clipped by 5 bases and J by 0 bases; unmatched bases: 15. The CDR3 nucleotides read TGTGCCAGCAGCATCCCGCTCCCCCGGACAGGGGGGCTGAACACTGAAGCTTTCTTT. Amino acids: CASSIPLPRTGGLNTEAFF.

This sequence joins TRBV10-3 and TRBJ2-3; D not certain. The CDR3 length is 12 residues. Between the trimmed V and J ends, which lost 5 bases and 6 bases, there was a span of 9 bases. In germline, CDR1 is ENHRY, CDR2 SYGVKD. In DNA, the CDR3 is TGTGCCATCAGTCCCCGGTCGGATACGCAGTATTTT. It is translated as CAISPRSDTQYF.

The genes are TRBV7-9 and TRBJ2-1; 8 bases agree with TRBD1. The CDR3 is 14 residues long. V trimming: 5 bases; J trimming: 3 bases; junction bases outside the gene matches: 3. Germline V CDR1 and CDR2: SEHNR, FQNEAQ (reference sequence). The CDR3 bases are TGTGCCAGCAGCCCAGGGGGCCTCTACAATGAGCAGTTCTTC. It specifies CASSPGGLYNEQFF.

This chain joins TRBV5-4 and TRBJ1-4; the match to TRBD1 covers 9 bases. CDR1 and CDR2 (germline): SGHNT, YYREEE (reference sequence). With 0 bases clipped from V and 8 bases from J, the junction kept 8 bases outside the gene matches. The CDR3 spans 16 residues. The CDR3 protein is CASSLGTGGAREKLFF. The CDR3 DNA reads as TGTGCCAGCAGCTTGGGAACAGGGGGCGCACGAGAAAAACTGTTTTTT.

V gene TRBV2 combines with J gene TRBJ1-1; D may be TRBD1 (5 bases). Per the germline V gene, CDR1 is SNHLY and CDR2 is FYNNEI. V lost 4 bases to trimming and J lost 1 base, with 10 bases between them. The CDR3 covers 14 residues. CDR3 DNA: TGTGCCAGCAGTGTGGGGCTCGCGAACACTGAAGCTTTCTTT. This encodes CASSVGLANTEAFF.

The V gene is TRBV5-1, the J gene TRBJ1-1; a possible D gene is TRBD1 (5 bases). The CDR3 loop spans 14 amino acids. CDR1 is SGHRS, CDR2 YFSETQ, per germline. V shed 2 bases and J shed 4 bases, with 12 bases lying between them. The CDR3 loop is CASSFSGMGTEAFF. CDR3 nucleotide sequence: TGCGCCAGCAGCTTTTCAGGGATGGGCACTGAAGCTTTCTTT.

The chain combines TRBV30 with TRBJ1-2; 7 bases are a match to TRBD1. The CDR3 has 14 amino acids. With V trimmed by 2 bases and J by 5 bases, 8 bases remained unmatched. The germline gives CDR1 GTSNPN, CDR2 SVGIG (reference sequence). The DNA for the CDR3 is TGTGCCTGGAGTACTCCTTGGACAGGATATGGCTACACCTTC. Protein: CAWSTPWTGYGYTF. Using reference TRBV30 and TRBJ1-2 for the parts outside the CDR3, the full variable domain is SQTIHQWPATLVQPVGSPLSLECTVEGTSNPNLYWYRQAAGRGLQLLFYSVGIGQISSEVPQNLSASRPQDRQFILSSKKLLLSDSGFYLCAWSTPWTGYGYTFGSGTRLTVV.

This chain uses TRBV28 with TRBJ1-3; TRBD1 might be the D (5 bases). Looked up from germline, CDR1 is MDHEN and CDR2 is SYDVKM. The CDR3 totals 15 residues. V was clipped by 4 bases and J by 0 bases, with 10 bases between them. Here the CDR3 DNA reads TGTGCCAGCAGTTCCCCAGGGCTCTCTGGAAACACCATATATTTT. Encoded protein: CASSSPGLSGNTIYF.

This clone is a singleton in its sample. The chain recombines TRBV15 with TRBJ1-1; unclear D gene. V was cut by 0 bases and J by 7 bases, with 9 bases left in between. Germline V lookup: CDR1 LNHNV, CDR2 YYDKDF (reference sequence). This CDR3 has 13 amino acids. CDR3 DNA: TGTGCCACCAGCAGAGATCAGGCAGGTGAAGCTTTCTTT. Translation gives CATSRDQAGEAFF. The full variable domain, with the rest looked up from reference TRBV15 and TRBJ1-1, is DAMVIQNPRYQVTQFGKPVTLSCSQTLNHNVMYWYQQKSSQAPKLLFHYYDKDFNNEADTPDNFQSRRPNTSFCFLDIRSPGLGDTAMYLCATSRDQAGEAFFGQGTRLTVV.

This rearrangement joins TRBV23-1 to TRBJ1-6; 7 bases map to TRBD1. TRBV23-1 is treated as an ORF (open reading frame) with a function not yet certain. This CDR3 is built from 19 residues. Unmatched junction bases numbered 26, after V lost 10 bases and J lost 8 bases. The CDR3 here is CAILETGRNHEVRDSPLHF. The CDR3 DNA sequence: TGCGCCATACTAGAGACAGGGCGTAATCATGAAGTAAGGGATTCACCCCTCCACTTT.

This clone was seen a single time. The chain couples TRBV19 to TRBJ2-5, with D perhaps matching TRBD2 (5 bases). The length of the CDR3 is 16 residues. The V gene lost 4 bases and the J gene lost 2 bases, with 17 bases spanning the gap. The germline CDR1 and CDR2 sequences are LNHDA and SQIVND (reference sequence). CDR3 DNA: TGTGCCAGTAGTAACACCCTCCTTAGGAGGCAAGAGACCCAGTACTTC. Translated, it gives CASSNTLLRRQETQYF.

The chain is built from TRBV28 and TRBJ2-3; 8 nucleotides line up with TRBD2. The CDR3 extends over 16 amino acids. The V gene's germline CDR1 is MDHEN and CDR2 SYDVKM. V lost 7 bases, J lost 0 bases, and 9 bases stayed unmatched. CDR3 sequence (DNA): TGTGCCAGCAATACCAATAGCGGGGAGAGCACAGATACGCAGTATTTT. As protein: CASNTNSGESTDTQYF.

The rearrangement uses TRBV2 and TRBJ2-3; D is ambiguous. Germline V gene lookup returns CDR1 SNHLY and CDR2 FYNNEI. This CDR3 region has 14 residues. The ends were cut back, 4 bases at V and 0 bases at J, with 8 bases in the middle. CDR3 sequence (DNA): TGTGCCAGCAGTGTCCCCTCTAGCACAGATACGCAGTATTTT. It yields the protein CASSVPSSTDTQYF.